This T cell receptor (beta chain) originates from a study of T-cell reconstitution after alpha-beta-depleted transplantation in children. Molecular barcoding with unique molecular identifiers was used for the TCRbeta library. A single record per CDR3 protein comes from TCRdb applying MiXCR to the PCR reads. The sample contains 260,000 or so distinct CDR3 sequences, about 11% of which appear only once. The sample holds many counts of this clonotype. The germline V and J ends were trimmed by 2 bases and 6 bases, with 10 bases remaining between them. CDR3 length equals 13 residues. Per germline, CDR1 MNHEY and CDR2 SVGAGI.

The gene calls are TRBV6-5 and TRBJ1-1, with D possibly TRBD1 on 5 matching bases. The sequenced sample was PBMCs from the stem cell graft donor, obtained from the stem cell graft. The sequence derives from a human donor who donated a stem cell graft to a child with acute lymphoblastic leukemia. CDR3 coding DNA: TGTGCCAGCAGTTACGGCAGGGTGTCTGAAGCTTTCTTT. It is translated as CASSYGRVSEAFF.